The clone carrying this T cell receptor (beta chain) was picked up a small number of times. Repertoires were generated with immunoSEQ multiplex PCR, while TCRdb's copy carries only in-frame clones and drops some. Of about 1 million clones in the sample, around four fifths were seen once. These data originate in a study of shared clonotypes between healthy human individuals. Study-level information: Each donor's CD4 naive and CD4 memory cells filled three plates apiece, CD8 naive two, and CD8 memory one.

This CDR3 region has 14 residues. V trimming: 7 bases; J trimming: 5 bases; junction bases outside the gene matches: 5. Per the germline V gene, CDR1 is ENHRY and CDR2 is SYGVKD. Sequencing was done on a sample of memory CD4+ T cells sorted from blood. Subset of the sample: CD45RA-negative fraction. This TCR came from a man aged 18 to 35 in good health. V usage is TRBV10-3 and J usage is TRBJ2-1, with 10 bases that match TRBD2. DNA for the CDR3: TGTGCCATCAAAGGAGCGGGAGGGGACAATGAGCAGTTCTTC. It translates to CAIKGAGGDNEQFF.